The 7 T cell receptor beta chains below were found in one sample sequenced in a study of PD-1 blockade in classical Hodgkin lymphoma. Every patient experienced relapse after autologous stem cell transplantation, and brentuximab vedotin exposure varied. Sequencing used immunoSEQ multiplex PCR; TCRdb keeps in-frame clones, though not all of them. The table has around 19,000 clones, 77% seen once; the top ten hold about 39%. Sequencing used peripheral blood mononuclear cells (PBMCs), obtained before the second cycle of nivolumab. Receptor source: a human donor with classical Hodgkin lymphoma.

V gene TRBV5-5 combines with J gene TRBJ2-7, with a weak D call TRBD1 (5 bases). CDR1 is SGHKS, CDR2 YYEKEE, per germline (reference sequence). The CDR3 sequence is 15 residues long. With 1 base removed from V and 6 bases from J, the gap between germline ends came to 17 bases. The CDR3 bases are TGTGCCAGCAGCTTGCAATCGACAGCGCTAGGCGAGCAGTACTTC. Translating gives CASSLQSTALGEQYF.

The V call is TRBV18, the J call TRBJ2-2; D is unclear. CDR1 and CDR2 from the germline V gene are KGHSH and LQKENI. The CDR3 consists of 12 residues. Trimming cost V 4 bases and J 3 bases, with 3 bases left between them. The CDR3 loop is CASSQDTGELFF. DNA of the CDR3: TGTGCCAGCTCACAGGACACCGGGGAGCTGTTTTTT.

The chain employs TRBV29-1 and TRBJ2-2, with D hard to call. The CDR3 spans 12 residues. The V and J ends lost 4 bases and 6 bases respectively, with 9 bases between them. Per the germline V gene, CDR1 is SQVTM and CDR2 is ANQGSEA. The CDR3 nucleotides are TGCAGCGTTGGGCAGGCCCCCGGGGAGCTGTTTTTT. Translated, it gives CSVGQAPGELFF.

The chain is built from TRBV6-1 and TRBJ1-2, with TRBD1 matching over 7 bases. The CDR3 contains 16 residues. Trimming took 0 bases from V and 8 from J; bases not matched to a gene: 12. The V gene's germline CDR1 is MNHNS and CDR2 SASEGT. CDR3 in amino acids: CASSEADSLYRGGYTF. The CDR3 DNA is TGTGCCAGCAGTGAAGCGGACAGCCTTTACAGGGGAGGCTACACCTTC.

The rearrangement joins TRBV10-1 to TRBJ2-7; possible D gene TRBD1, 5 bases. Germline assignment: CDR1 WNHNN and CDR2 SYGVQD (reference sequence). V lost 0 bases, J lost 4 bases, and 10 bases lay in between. The CDR3 is made up of 14 amino acids. CDR3 sequence: CASSESGALYEQYF. CDR3 DNA sequence: TGCGCCAGCAGTGAGTCAGGGGCTTTGTACGAGCAGTACTTC.

This chain links TRBV19 with TRBJ2-5; possibly TRBD2 for D (5 bases). The CDR3 loop spans 15 amino acids. V was trimmed by 9 bases and J by 4 bases, leaving 21 bases between them. The germline gives CDR1 LNHDA, CDR2 SQIVND (reference sequence). CDR3 nucleotides: TGTGCCAGATTTGGACTTCCCGAGTGGCGAGAGACCCAGTACTTC. Translated, it gives CARFGLPEWRETQYF.

The chain carries TRBV30 and TRBJ2-7, with 7 bases lining up with TRBD2. The CDR3 is made up of 14 amino acids. From germline, CDR1 is GTSNPN and CDR2 SVGIG (reference sequence). Trimming removed 1 base from V and 6 bases from J; junction bases left unmatched: 9. Here the CDR3 reads CAWSDSLAVTEQYF. The CDR3 DNA reads TGTGCCTGGAGTGATAGCCTAGCGGTTACCGAGCAGTACTTC. Full variable domain (missing parts from reference TRBV30 and TRBJ2-7): SQTIHQWPATLVQPVGSPLSLECTVEGTSNPNLYWYRQAAGRGLQLLFYSVGIGQISSEVPQNLSASRPQDRQFILSSKKLLLSDSGFYLCAWSDSLAVTEQYFGPGTRLTVT.